This T cell receptor beta chain was recorded in a study of cytomegalovirus exposure and HLA in healthy donors (dated by TCRdb to 2015 to 2018). Notes on the research overall: In an earlier analysis of 450 to 750 of the donors, 276 Gb of sequence data and roughly 100 million unique TCR beta sequences from roughly 190 million T cells were reported. An early release covering around 630 HLA-typed donors comprised about 290 gigabases of sequencing data and around 85 million unique TCR sequences. Of the 300 to 450 genotyped donors, 81% were placed in the genetic ancestry cluster associated with self-reported Caucasian donors. The study aimed to test whether cataloging public T cell receptors could reveal signatures of past pathogen exposure. The study profiled the T cell repertoires of hundreds of subjects by immunosequencing and related them to cytomegalovirus serostatus. Along with the roughly 670-subject first cohort, a separate validation cohort of some 130 different subjects was used. To predict cytomegalovirus infection status, the study brought together high-throughput TCR immunosequencing, statistical association of individual TCRs with disease status, and machine learning. A later analysis re-examined previously published TCR beta repertoires from roughly 650 donors and added high-resolution HLA genotyping to investigate patterns of TCR occurrence. Rather than using new phenotypic data, the later analysis identified candidate immune exposures from TCR beta sequences and from how often those sequences occurred across donors. To decide whether each TCR beta V gene segment behaved as functional or pseudogenic, an earlier analysis of several hundred of the donors relied on high-throughput TCR beta sequencing. Donor age, sex, ethnicity and CMV serostatus were collected together with the repertoire data. In a later genetic analysis, genome-wide SNP genotypes for about three fifths of the roughly 670 donors were used, and that subset was treated as a discovery cohort. Every repertoire in the discovery cohort had been generated on one and the same sequencing platform. Both class I and class II loci were covered by HLA typing, at four-digit resolution. Typing coverage differed by locus: A, B, C, DRB1 and DQB1 were typed in roughly 620-640 donors, DQA1 in about 560, DPA1 in approximately 600, and DPB1 in just under 490. Four or five DR-DQ haplotypes were handled as single units for association and clustering, since linkage in the cohort was strong. Across some 400 genotyped donors of the cohort, an average of 235,054 unique TCR beta nucleotide sequences per donor were sequenced, and 15% to 20% of those sequences were non-productive. Overall results and qualifications from the work: CMV serostatus was the only immune exposure information available for the cohort. A later analysis associated 15,000 to 20,000 TCR beta sequences with specific HLA alleles at a false discovery rate of 0.05. Across donors, most TCR sequences were observed very rarely, whereas some public TCRs were present in many individuals. In an earlier analysis of around 600 of the donors, most TCR beta V segments were observed in productive rearrangements about 87% or about 30% of the time, broadly matching IMGT annotations. When HLA alleles, especially DR and DQ, strongly co-occurred, attributing TCR associations to individual alleles was difficult. Correlated functional status among segregating V segments might be attributable to linkage disequilibrium, but an unknown experimental factor could not be ruled out. This cohort had only TCR beta chains sequenced, and the lack of alpha or paired-chain data limited which features could be detected. Because counts were too low, about 15 rarely observed V segments, including chromosome 9 orphons, were left out of the earlier analysis of a few hundred of the donors. In a later genetic analysis, fewer N-insertions in productive TCRs were reported among donors in an Asian-associated ancestry cluster than the approximately 670-donor mean. In a later analysis, several top co-occurrence clusters were reported to appear linked to parvovirus B19, influenza, CMV and Epstein-Barr virus. The authors suggested that the approach could potentially be generalized to other disease states and immunological phenotypes. In vitro tests confirmed that a few of the cytomegalovirus-associated TCR beta chains recognize cytomegalovirus antigens. Because HLA typing was unavailable for some donors at each locus, only the typed subset was used in association tests. A further reported finding was that TCR beta sequences accurately predicted the HLA-A and HLA-B alleles for most subjects in the first cohort. A cluster of highly shared sequence variants was judged likely to be a technical artifact of the sequencing pipeline. In a later genetic analysis, a missense DCLRE1C variant was associated with V-gene and J-gene trimming of TCR beta chains, and the association was replicated in an independent cohort. The classifier was reported to diagnose cytomegalovirus status with high specificity and sensitivity in both the original cohort and the validation cohort. According to a later analysis, TCR association rates differed among HLA loci, with DRB1 alleles showing the most associated TCRs and HLA-C alleles showing the fewest. In a later analysis, HLA-associated TCR beta chains showed more clonal expansion and lower generation probabilities than non-associated chains that were equally common. Presence/absence analyses assumed roughly uniform sequencing depth across donors, an assumption that may not hold. Some IMGT-functional V segments, including TRBV6-2 and TRBV6-3, could not be distinguished by the 87-base-pair reads and were therefore excluded. The study gave a list of 150 to 200 TCR beta chains associated with cytomegalovirus. A later analysis found that most CMV-associated TCR beta chains appeared HLA-restricted, with HLA associations seemingly driven largely by CMV exposure.

Comments on this clone: It lacks a known antigen. No qualities accompany the bases; no much larger clone lies one base away.

The cohort consisted of 600 or so healthy bone marrow donors. At the time of sampling, all cohort members were nominally healthy, though unrecorded immune exposures were likely present. Of the 600 to 750 cohort members, about 270 had a positive CMV serostatus and 350 to 450 had a negative one, while no CMV serostatus was recorded for the donor. Each donor provided a peripheral blood sample, and peripheral blood mononuclear cells were used for TCR beta sequencing. Genomic DNA was extracted from the blood cell samples with the Qiagen DNeasy Blood Extraction Kit. The germline V gene provides CDR1 MRHNA and CDR2 SNTAGT. Inclusive of the bounding cysteine and phenylalanine, the CDR3 is 20 residues long. Only the CDR3 DNA is retained, 60 bases long and in frame from the first base. Trimming takes 2 bases off V and 6 bases off J; junction bases not matched to a gene: 24. Library creation used the immunoSEQ multiplex PCR assay. For the multiplex PCR, a mixture combining 60 forward primers for TCR Vbeta segments and 13 reverse primers for TCR Jbeta segments was used. A multiplex PCR assay on genomic DNA amplified the CDR3 region of rearranged TCR beta genes. Amplified TCR beta libraries were sequenced as 87-base-pair reads on the Illumina HiSeq System. Per the authors' processing: A later analysis tallied tens of millions of unique TCR beta chains across the approximately 670 repertoires, and around 10 million of those chains were shared by two or more donors. A nearest-neighbor algorithm error-corrected the raw reads and collapsed the reads into unique sequences, merging closely related sequences to remove PCR and sequencing errors. To assign V, D and J gene segments, CDR3 sequences were aligned to IMGT reference sequences. For a sequence to be retained, a match of at least six nucleotides was required to both a V gene segment and a J gene segment. Rearrangements were classified as productive when the CDR3 lacked stop codons and remained in frame with V and J, and all other rearrangements were classified as non-productive. CDR3 was defined by IMGT convention, running from the second conserved V-encoded cysteine to the conserved J-encoded phenylalanine. The earlier analysis of 587 of the donors excluded sequences that lacked an unambiguous match to a single V gene segment. In an earlier analysis of about 590 of the donors, a V segment was called functional when productive rearrangements were above 56.7%, and segregating when the standard deviation between donors exceeded 5%. To diagnose cytomegalovirus status from the catalog of TCR beta chain sequences, a statistical classification framework was built. In a later analysis, TCR nucleotide sequences were compared against IMGT/GENE-DB human TR gene sequences so that V and J genes could be assigned. Using the TCRdist pipeline, a later analysis assigned CDR3 sequences along with most-parsimonious VDJ recombination scenarios. In a later analysis, each TCR beta chain was defined by its CDR3 amino acid sequence together with its V-gene family, and reads without a unique V-gene family were excluded. To address suspected cross-contamination and a sequencing artifact, a later analysis removed 450 to 700 highly shared, low-generation-probability nucleotide sequences. In a later analysis, a clonal expansion index was calculated for each public chain from normalized within-repertoire ranks of inferred template counts. A later analysis computed generation probabilities with a VDJ recombination model fitted to out-of-frame rearrangements, and checked the results against IGoR. In a later analysis, TCR-TCR, TCR-HLA and TCR-CMV co-occurrence was scored with hypergeometric tests, and a repertoire-size bias correction was applied to TCR pairs. False discovery rates were estimated in a later analysis by permuting HLA or CMV assignments 20 times. A later analysis grouped co-occurring TCRs with DBSCAN, adding TCRdist sequence similarity when clustering within HLA-allele-positive subsets. Co-occurrence clustering excluded repertoires with fewer than 30,000 or more than 120,000 public chains, plus five with anomalous nucleotide sharing. The table was pulled from immuneACCESS by TCRdb, which kept in-frame rearrangements only. Such tables lose some clones; where checked, under half of the loss comes from unresolved V genes, and the rest has no known cause. The DNA gave D and trimming, while V, J and clone size come from that table. The sample table shows 160,000 or so clones, and about two thirds are seen once. The leading ten clones occupy 2% to 3% of the sample.

The sequenced sample consisted of PBMCs. The sequence links TRBV6-4 to TRBJ2-7; the junction holds 8 bases that match TRBD1. This receptor was identified in a human donor in good health. The CDR3 protein: CASSDHERTGRIIQGSEQYF. The DNA is as follows: TGTGCCAGCAGTGACCACGAGCGGACAGGGCGGATCATCCAAGGGTCCGAGCAGTACTTC.